These 24 T cell receptor beta chains were sequenced from one sample in a study of cytomegalovirus exposure and HLA in healthy donors. PCR employed 60 Vbeta and 13 Jbeta primers. Sequenced by immunoSEQ multiplex PCR; TCRdb stores in-frame clones only, minus some. This table lists approximately 50,000 clones. The sample was PBMCs. These receptors were obtained from a female donor in good health and CMV-seronegative.

The chain uses TRBV29-1 and TRBJ2-7, with 8 bases lining up with TRBD1. The CDR3 length is 13 residues. Germline CDR1 reads SQVTM; CDR2 reads ANQGSEA. CDR3 residues: CTGWQGASDEQYF. The CDR3 DNA reads TGCACTGGGTGGCAGGGGGCTTCGGACGAGCAGTACTTC.

The J gene is TRBJ2-1, the V gene TRBV11-2, with TRBD2 identical over 9 bases. V dropped 5 bases and J dropped 4; count of bases not matched to a gene: 9. CDR1 is SGHAT, CDR2 FQNNGV, per germline. There are 16 residues in the CDR3. CDR3 amino acids: CASSARRLAEYNEQFF. CDR3 sequence (DNA): TGTGCCAGCAGCGCCCGAAGACTAGCGGAGTACAATGAGCAGTTCTTC.

The genes are TRBV18 and TRBJ2-2; a weak D match, TRBD1 (6 bases). This CDR3 region has 16 residues. V was clipped by 4 bases and J by 0 bases, with 12 bases between them. Germline CDR1 reads KGHSH; CDR2 reads LQKENI. In DNA, the CDR3 is TGTGCCAGCTCACGCAGACAGGTTTCGAACACCGGGGAGCTGTTTTTT. Amino acids: CASSRRQVSNTGELFF.

The rearrangement links TRBV5-1 to TRBJ1-4; D gene unclear. V was cut by 4 bases and J by 0 bases, with 16 bases left in between. Germline V gene lookup returns CDR1 SGHRS and CDR2 YFSETQ. The CDR3 contains 17 residues. Here the CDR3 reads CASSPLPVTATNEKLFF. The CDR3 DNA reads TGCGCCAGCAGCCCACTTCCCGTAACCGCAACTAATGAAAAACTGTTTTTT. The full variable domain, with the rest looked up from reference TRBV5-1 and TRBJ1-4, is KAGVTQTPRYLIKTRGQQVTLSCSPISGHRSVSWYQQTPGQGLQFLFEYFSETQRNKGNFPGRFSGRQFSNSRSEMNVSTLELGDSALYLCASSPLPVTATNEKLFFGSGTQLSVL.

V is TRBV4-3 and J is TRBJ2-3, with no clear D. Germline loops: CDR1 LGHNA, CDR2 YSLEER. Trimming left V 0 bases short and J 5 bases short, with 9 bases between. The CDR3 extends over 14 amino acids. The CDR3 loop is CASSQELVGDTQYF. The DNA for the CDR3 is TGCGCCAGCAGCCAAGAATTGGTCGGAGATACGCAGTATTTT.

V usage is TRBV10-2 and J usage is TRBJ2-1, with 7 bases identical to TRBD2. This CDR3 contains 14 residues. The germline CDR1 and CDR2 sequences are WSHSY and SAAADI. Trimming took 7 bases from V and 4 from J; bases not matched to a gene: 7. The CDR3 DNA sequence: TGCGCCAGCAAAATGGGGGGGATTTACAATGAGCAGTTCTTC. Protein product: CASKMGGIYNEQFF.

The V gene is TRBV5-6, the J gene TRBJ1-3, with 7 bases fitting TRBD1. The CDR3 runs 16 residues. Germline V gene data show CDR1 as SGHDT and CDR2 as YYEEEE. Trimming took 3 bases from V and 4 from J; bases not matched to a gene: 10. CDR3 region: CASSSDPTGLGNTIYF. The DNA for the CDR3 is TGTGCCAGCAGCTCTGATCCGACAGGGTTAGGAAACACCATATATTTT.

The chain has TRBV6-5 and TRBJ1-1; the D gene is possibly TRBD1 (6 bases). This CDR3 contains 15 residues. The V and J ends lost 4 bases and 6 bases respectively, with 18 bases between them. Germline V gives CDR1 MNHEY, CDR2 SVGAGI. This CDR3 is CASSSLQGIAPEAFF. DNA of the CDR3: TGTGCCAGCAGTTCGCTCCAGGGGATCGCCCCTGAAGCTTTCTTT.

This chain uses TRBV4-1 with TRBJ2-7; D might be TRBD2 (5 bases). The CDR3 contains 16 residues. In germline, CDR1 is MGHRA, CDR2 YSYEKL. The V and J ends lost 5 bases and 3 bases respectively, with 20 bases between them. The chain's CDR3 is CASSFSRGLAGYEQYF. The DNA of the CDR3 is TGCGCCAGCAGCTTCTCCCGAGGGTTAGCCGGCTACGAGCAGTACTTC.

The rearrangement uses TRBV7-2 and TRBJ2-7, with D perhaps matching TRBD2 (6 bases). The CDR3 extends over 14 amino acids. The germline CDR1 and CDR2 sequences are SGHTA and FQGNSA. Trimming took 2 bases from V and 3 from J, leaving 11 bases between them. The CDR3 loop reads CASSLIGSDYEQYF. CDR3 DNA: TGTGCCAGCAGCTTAATCGGGAGTGACTACGAGCAGTACTTC.

The V gene is TRBV5-4, the J gene TRBJ1-1, with D possibly being TRBD1 (6 bases). The V end lost 2 bases, the J end lost 8 bases, and 13 bases lay between the germline ends. Germline loops: CDR1 SGHNT, CDR2 YYREEE (reference sequence). This CDR3 has 13 amino acids. CDR3 DNA sequence: TGTGCCAGCAGCTTTAACAGGGAGGGGGAAGCTTTCTTT. Amino acid sequence: CASSFNREGEAFF.

The chain links TRBV4-2 to TRBJ1-3; possibly TRBD1 for D (5 bases). This CDR3 is built from 16 residues. The V gene's germline CDR1 is LGHNA and CDR2 YNFKEQ. V was trimmed by 1 base and J by 5 bases, leaving 15 bases between them. CDR3 nucleotide sequence: TGTGCCAGCAGCCAAGTTATTCAAGGGGCGAGAAACACCATATATTTT. Amino acid sequence: CASSQVIQGARNTIYF.

The chain combines TRBV29-1 with TRBJ2-3, with D hard to call. Germline-derived CDR1 and CDR2 are SQVTM and ANQGSEA. This CDR3 has 13 amino acids. As DNA, the CDR3 is TGCAGTACCCAAGAGAAAGGCACAGATACGCAGTATTTT. Translating it yields CSTQEKGTDTQYF.

The chain combines TRBV15 with TRBJ1-1, with a possible D match to TRBD1 (5 bases). CDR1 is LNHNV, CDR2 YYDKDF, per germline (reference sequence). CDR3 length: 16 residues. Trimming removed 1 base from V and 2 bases from J, with 14 bases in between. The CDR3 DNA reads TGTGCCACCAGCAGAGGCGGGGGACCCATTAACACTGAAGCTTTCTTT. Protein: CATSRGGGPINTEAFF.

The CDR3 DNA reads as TGCAGCGTTGAAGAAGGGGGCTACGAGCAGTACTTC. Its protein is CSVEEGGYEQYF. The chain links TRBV29-1 to TRBJ2-7; maybe TRBD1 (6 bases). This CDR3 is built from 12 residues. V was shortened by 0 bases and J by 3 bases, with 6 bases between the two germline ends. Germline assignment: CDR1 SQVTM and CDR2 ANQGSEA.

Here the CDR3 DNA reads TGTGCCAGCTCAACGTCAACAGGGGGGAACACTGAAGCTTTCTTT. Protein: CASSTSTGGNTEAFF. V and J are TRBV18 and TRBJ1-1, with 8 positions matching TRBD1. The CDR3 is made up of 15 amino acids. V dropped 5 bases and J dropped 1; count of bases not matched to a gene: 6. Germline V CDR1 and CDR2: KGHSH, LQKENI.

With regard to this clone: One junction end does not reproduce the germline sequence, and a read error may be involved. This sample also contains other DNA sequences that code for the same CDR3. This chain uses TRBV6-5 with TRBJ2-2; 10 bases are a match to TRBD1. The V gene's germline CDR1 is MNHEY and CDR2 SVGAGI. CDR3 length equals 14 residues. Written as DNA, the CDR3 is TGTGCCAGCAGTAACAGACAGGGGGCCGGGGAGCTGTTTTTC. The encoded protein is CASSNRQGAGELFF.

The rearrangement uses TRBV7-3 and TRBJ2-1; D might be TRBD1 (7 bases). Germline CDR1 reads SGHTA; CDR2 reads FQGTGA. The V end lost 2 bases, the J end lost 9 bases, and 8 bases lay between the germline ends. The CDR3 is made up of 12 amino acids. CDR3 protein: CASSLQGGEQFF. In DNA, the CDR3 is TGTGCCAGCAGCTTACAGGGGGGTGAGCAGTTCTTC. Full variable domain (remainder filled in from reference TRBV7-3 and TRBJ2-1): GAGVSQTPSNKVTEKGKYVELRCDPISGHTALYWYRQSLGQGPEFLIYFQGTGAADDSGLPNDRFFAVRPEGSVSTLKIQRTERGDSAVYLCASSLQGGEQFFGPGTRLTVL.

The chain is built from TRBV11-1 and TRBJ2-7; 7 bases are shared with TRBD1. This CDR3 region has 16 residues. The V and J ends lost 5 bases and 6 bases, in that order; junction bases with no gene match: 16. Germline V gene sequence: CDR1 SGHAT, CDR2 FQDESV (reference sequence). The CDR3 reads CASSPLFGTVAFEQYF. Written as DNA, the CDR3 is TGTGCCAGCAGCCCCCTGTTCGGGACAGTGGCCTTCGAGCAGTACTTC.

The V call is TRBV7-2, the J call TRBJ1-1; 7 nucleotides agree with TRBD1. The junction had 2 bases not matched to a gene; V was cut back by 4 bases and J by 3 bases. Per the germline V gene, CDR1 is SGHTA and CDR2 is FQGNSA. The CDR3 length is 13 residues. Here the CDR3 reads CASSSQGDTEAFF. The DNA for the CDR3 is TGTGCCAGCAGCTCGCAGGGGGACACTGAAGCTTTCTTT.

The CDR3 loop is CASSFSGDTEAFF. In DNA form, the CDR3 reads TGTGCCAGCAGCTTCTCAGGGGACACTGAAGCTTTCTTT. The rearrangement links TRBV7-3 to TRBJ1-1, with TRBD1 as a possible D gene (6 bases). This CDR3 region has 13 residues. Germline loops: CDR1 SGHTA, CDR2 FQGTGA. V shed 3 bases and J shed 3 bases, with 8 bases lying between them.

The genes are TRBV9 and TRBJ1-2; the match to TRBD1 covers 10 bases. J was trimmed by 4 bases and V by 0 bases; bases with no gene match: 0. The CDR3 totals 14 residues. Germline values: CDR1 SGDLS, CDR2 YYNGEE. CDR3 amino acids: CASSVGTGGYGYTF. The CDR3 nucleotides are TGTGCCAGCAGCGTAGGGACAGGGGGCTATGGCTACACCTTC.

As regards this clone: The junction and the germline gene differ at one end; a read error may be behind it. The chain recombines TRBV7-9 with TRBJ2-1; 8 bases map to TRBD1. The germline V gene has CDR1 SEHNR and CDR2 FQNEAQ (reference sequence). The CDR3 consists of 13 residues. The CDR3 spells CASSFTPDREHFF. The CDR3 nucleotides are TGTGCCAGCAGCTTCACACCGGACAGGGAGCATTTCTTC.

The genes are TRBV28 and TRBJ2-1; D gene ambiguous. The length of the CDR3 is 15 residues. The V and J ends lost 6 bases and 0 bases respectively, with 12 bases between them. CDR1 is MDHEN, CDR2 SYDVKM, per germline. DNA for the CDR3: TGTGCCAGCAGGCCAGCGTCGAGCTCCTACAATGAGCAGTTCTTC. Amino acid sequence: CASRPASSSYNEQFF.